These T cell receptor beta chains were read from a single sample in a study of T cell responses to AZD1222 COVID-19 vaccine. TCRdb's table, derived via immunoSEQ multiplex PCR, lists solely in-frame clones and lacks some. The data show about 170,000 clones, roughly 92% seen once. Sequenced here: peripheral blood, sampled on day 0 of AZD1222 vaccination. The receptors were sampled from an adult in good health. Each CDR3 is given with its conserved first and last residue. A D gene is named only where the DNA matches it firmly. Clone size appears in some rows only: once, few, many, or a class for an expanded clone.

d_gene | abundance | j_gene | v_gene | CDR3nt | CDR3aa
. | . | TRBJ1-6 | TRBV5-1 | TGCGCCAGCAGCTTGGGTCAGGGTAATTCACCCCTCCACTTT | CASSLGQGNSPLHF
. | . | TRBJ1-1 | TRBV7-9 | TGTGCCAGCAGCATTAACAGGGAAGGGATTAGCACTGAAGCTTTCTTT | CASSINREGISTEAFF
. | . | TRBJ1-3 | TRBV12-3/TRBV12-4 | TGTGCCAGCAGTTTATATTCAAACACCATATATTTT | CASSLYSNTIYF
. | . | TRBJ2-7 | TRBV18 | TGTGCCAGCTCACCGGAGGCCAGGAAGCGGTACGAGCAGTACTTC | CASSPEARKRYEQYF
. | . | TRBJ2-5 | TRBV27 | TGTGCCAGCAGCCCCGGTGGGACGGAAGAGACCCAGTACTTC | CASSPGGTEETQYF
. | . | TRBJ2-2 | TRBV19 | TGTGCCAGTAGTATTGGGGGGGCGGCCGGGGAGCTGTTTTTT | CASSIGGAAGELFF
. | few | TRBJ1-3 | TRBV9 | TGTGCCAGCAGCGTCCTGGGGACACGATCCTTCTCTGGAAACACCATATATTTT | CASSVLGTRSFSGNTIYF
. | . | TRBJ2-2 | TRBV7-9 | TGTGCCAGCAGCTTAGACCCGGGTGGGGAGCTGTTTTTT | CASSLDPGGELFF
TRBD2 | . | TRBJ2-2 | TRBV5-4 | TGTGCCAGCAGCCCCACCGGGACTAGCGGGTTAACCGGGGAGCTGTTTTTT | CASSPTGTSGLTGELFF
. | . | TRBJ1-5 | TRBV30 | TGTGCCTGGAGTCCCGATAGCCAGCCCCAGCATTTT | CAWSPDSQPQHF
. | . | TRBJ2-7 | TRBV30 | TGTGCCTGGAGTGTTCCAGGGAACTCCTACGAGCAGTACTTC | CAWSVPGNSYEQYF
. | . | TRBJ2-7 | TRBV5-1 | TGCGCCAGCAGCTTGGGGCCGGTGGACAACGAGCAGTACTTC | CASSLGPVDNEQYF
. | . | TRBJ2-7 | TRBV20-1 | TGCAGTGCTAGTTGGGGCGGTAACTCCTACGAGCAGTACTTC | CSASWGGNSYEQYF
TRBD2 | . | TRBJ2-7 | TRBV4-1 | TGCGCCAGCAGCCAGGGACTAGCGGGGGGTGGAGAGCAGTACTTC | CASSQGLAGGGEQYF
. | . | TRBJ1-1 | TRBV19 | TGTGCCAGTAGTATTGTAGGGAAATTTGAAGCTTTCTTT | CASSIVGKFEAFF
. | . | TRBJ2-7 | TRBV3-1/TRBV3-2 | TGTGCCAGCAGCCGGGGTGGCAGAGCCTACGAGCAGTACTTC | CASSRGGRAYEQYF
. | . | TRBJ1-1 | TRBV30 | TGTGCCTGGCAGGAGGGAGCCACTGAAGCTTTCTTT | CAWQEGATEAFF
. | . | TRBJ2-1 | TRBV7-2 | TGTGCCAGCAGCTTGAGCTGGAGCTCCTACAATGAGCAGTTCTTC | CASSLSWSSYNEQFF
TRBD1 | . | TRBJ2-7 | TRBV6-5 | TGTGCCAGCAGTTACCGGACAGGGGGGATCAACGAGCAGTACTTC | CASSYRTGGINEQYF
TRBD1 | once | TRBJ1-5 | TRBV6-5 | TGTGCCAGCAGCGGGGGACAGGGTAACCAGCCCCAGCATTTT | CASSGGQGNQPQHF
TRBD1 | . | TRBJ2-2 | TRBV7-3 | TGTGCCAGCAGTCGCCCGGACAGGGGCACCGGGGAGCTGTTTTTT | CASSRPDRGTGELFF
TRBD1 | . | TRBJ1-5 | TRBV5-1 | TGCGCCAGCAGCTTGGACAGGGGTGGACAGCCCCAGCATTTT | CASSLDRGGQPQHF
. | . | TRBJ1-5 | TRBV7-2 | TGTGCCAGCAGTCAATCGAGGGTTGGTCAGCCCCAGCATTTT | CASSQSRVGQPQHF
TRBD2 | . | TRBJ2-1 | TRBV27 | TGTGCCAGCAGTTCTAGCGGCCCCTACAATGAGCAGTTCTTC | CASSSSGPYNEQFF
. | . | TRBJ1-3 | TRBV4-2 | TGTGCCAGCAGCGATTATACAGCCTTCTCTGGAAACACCATATATTTT | CASSDYTAFSGNTIYF
. | . | TRBJ2-3 | TRBV4-1 | TGCGCCAGCAGCCGATTTGGCACAGATACGCAGTATTTT | CASSRFGTDTQYF
TRBD2 | . | TRBJ2-3 | TRBV7-3 | TGTGCCAGCAGCTTAACAGCGGGAGGTATTGTAGATACGCAGTATTTT | CASSLTAGGIVDTQYF
TRBD1 | . | TRBJ1-2 | TRBV23-1 | TGCGCCAGCAGTCAATCGTACTGGGCGACAGGGGGCGTCGGCTATGGCTACACCTTC | CASSQSYWATGGVGYGYTF
TRBD1 | . | TRBJ1-4 | TRBV28 | TGTGCCAGCAGTTTCCTTGGAGGGGGCGGCGCTAATGAAAAACTGTTTTTT | CASSFLGGGGANEKLFF
TRBD1 | . | TRBJ2-7 | TRBV7-3 | TGTGCCAGCAGCATAGGGACCGGGACAGGGGGCAACGAGCAGTACTTC | CASSIGTGTGGNEQYF
. | once | TRBJ1-1 | TRBV5-1 | TGCGCCAGCAGCTTGATGGGGCTCTCGTTGGAGGGCACTGAAGCTTTCTTT | CASSLMGLSLEGTEAFF
TRBD1 | . | TRBJ1-5 | TRBV6-5 | TGTGCCAGCAGTTACACCCGACAGGGGAATCAGCCCCAGCATTTT | CASSYTRQGNQPQHF
TRBD1 | . | TRBJ1-6 | TRBV6-2/TRBV6-3 | TGTGCCAGCAGGCCTAACTCACCGGGACAGTTCAATTCACCCCTCCACTTT | CASRPNSPGQFNSPLHF
. | once | TRBJ1-5 | TRBV30 | TGTGCCTGGAGTGACAAACCTGAACGCAGGGGCTATAGCAATCAGCCCCAGCATTTT | CAWSDKPERRGYSNQPQHF
. | . | TRBJ1-1 | TRBV7-9 | TGTGCCAGCAGCGAACAGGGAGGGAGAACTGAAGCTTTCTTT | CASSEQGGRTEAFF
TRBD1 | . | TRBJ1-1 | TRBV7-3 | TGTGCCAGCAGCTCGACAGGGATGAACACTGAAGCTTTCTTT | CASSSTGMNTEAFF
. | . | TRBJ2-2 | TRBV7-2 | TGTGCCAGCAGCTCCAGACAGACCGTCGGGGAGCTGTTTTTT | CASSSRQTVGELFF
. | once | TRBJ1-3 | TRBV6-5 | TGTGCGACCAGAAAAACCTTTAAAAGAAACACCATATATTTT | CATRKTFKRNTIYF
TRBD2 | . | TRBJ2-1 | TRBV6-1 | TGTGCCAGCAGTGAATCTAGCGGGAGGGCCCTTGGGCAGTTCTTC | CASSESSGRALGQFF
. | few | TRBJ2-1 | TRBV5-4 | TGTGCCAGCAGCGCCTCTAGCGACTCCTACAATGAGCAGTTCTTC | CASSASSDSYNEQFF
. | . | TRBJ1-4 | TRBV7-9 | TGTGCCAGCAGCTTATCCGAGACAGCTAATGAAAAACTGTTTTTT | CASSLSETANEKLFF
. | . | TRBJ1-6 | TRBV30 | TGTGCCTGGAGTGTCCGGGGGTATTCACCCCTCCACTTT | CAWSVRGYSPLHF
. | once | TRBJ2-3 | TRBV6-5 | TGTGCCAGCAGTTACTCCTGGGGAAACACAGATACGCAGTATTTT | CASSYSWGNTDTQYF
TRBD2 | . | TRBJ2-2 | TRBV29-1 | TGCAGCGCTGGACTAGCGGGAGTTCCCGCCGGGGAGCTGTTTTTT | CSAGLAGVPAGELFF
. | . | TRBJ2-5 | TRBV5-1 | TGCGCCAGCAGCTTGGATCAAGAGACCCAGTACTTC | CASSLDQETQYF
. | . | TRBJ1-4 | TRBV10-1 | TGCGCCAGCAGTGAGGACAGGCGGAATGAAAAACTGTTTTTT | CASSEDRRNEKLFF
TRBD1 | . | TRBJ2-7 | TRBV29-1 | TGCAGCGTTGTAAGGACAGGGGGCTACGAGCAGTACTTC | CSVVRTGGYEQYF
. | once | TRBJ1-1 | TRBV15 | TGTGCCACCAGCAGAGAGGGGGGTGAGGGGTACACTGAAGCTTTCTTT | CATSREGGEGYTEAFF
TRBD1 | . | TRBJ1-2 | TRBV29-1 | TGCAGCGTTGAAGCAGGGGGTTATGGCTACACCTTC | CSVEAGGYGYTF
TRBD2 | . | TRBJ2-2 | TRBV7-9 | TGTGCCAGCAGCCCAGGACTAGCGGCACACACCGGGGAGCTGTTTTTT | CASSPGLAAHTGELFF
TRBD1 | . | TRBJ2-7 | TRBV5-4 | TGTGCCAGCAGGGCCGGGACAGCCTCCTACGAGCAGTACTTC | CASRAGTASYEQYF
TRBD1 | . | TRBJ1-2 | TRBV19 | TGTGCCAGTAAAGGGGGCTCCTGGCATGGCTACACCTTC | CASKGGSWHGYTF
. | . | TRBJ1-1 | TRBV6-5 | TGTGCCAGCACCGACCGAGGGAGGTTGAACACTGAAGCTTTCTTT | CASTDRGRLNTEAFF